Sequencing of this T cell receptor (beta chain) was carried out in a study of beta chain features in type 1 diabetes. About the research overall: Examination spanned about 99 million sorted cells from all samples.

General study findings and limits: The study notes PCR might favor shorter templates equally in patients and controls. Across all four CD4+ subsets, people with type 1 diabetes showed modestly shorter TCRB CDR3s. Sequencing from cDNA could over-represent high-TCR-expressing cells.

Note on this clone: The antigen remains unidentified.

Sorted CD4+ subsets: naive, central memory, regulatory, stem cell-like memory (CD45RO/CCR7/CD25/CD127/CD95/CD27 panel). The study reverse transcribed the entire isolated RNA, so it sequenced expressed TCRB transcripts. Data came from immunoSEQ multiplex PCR; TCRdb stores just in-frame clones and leaves some out. The sample holds fewer than 400,000 clones; 9.3% are singletons and the top ten take around 1%. Germline V gives CDR1 MNHNY, CDR2 SVGAGI (reference sequence). The CDR3 loop spans 13 amino acids. Trimming took off 4 bases at V and 6 bases at J, with 9 bases between the two ends. The rearrangement joins TRBV6-6 to TRBJ2-2; D is uncertain. Sequencing was carried out using central memory CD4+ T cells from blood. The receptor was isolated from a man under 40 with type 1 diabetes. The CDR3: CASSSPDSGELFF. The CDR3 nucleotides are TGTGCCAGCAGTTCCCCGGATTCCGGGGAGCTGTTTTTT.